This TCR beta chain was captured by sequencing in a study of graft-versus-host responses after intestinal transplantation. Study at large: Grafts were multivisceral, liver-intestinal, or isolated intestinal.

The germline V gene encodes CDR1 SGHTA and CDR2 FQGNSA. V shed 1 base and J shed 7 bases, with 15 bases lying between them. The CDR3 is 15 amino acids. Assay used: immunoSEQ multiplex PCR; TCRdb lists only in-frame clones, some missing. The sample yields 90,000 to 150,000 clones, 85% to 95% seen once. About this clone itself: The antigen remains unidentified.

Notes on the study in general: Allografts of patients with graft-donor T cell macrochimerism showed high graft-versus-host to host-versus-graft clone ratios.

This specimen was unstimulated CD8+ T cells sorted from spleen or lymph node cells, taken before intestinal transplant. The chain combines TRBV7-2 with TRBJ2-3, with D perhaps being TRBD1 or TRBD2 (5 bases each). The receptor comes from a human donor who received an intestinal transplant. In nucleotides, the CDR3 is TGTGCCAGCAGCTTAGGTTTTGGGGGAGCCAATACGCAGTATTTT. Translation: CASSLGFGGANTQYF.